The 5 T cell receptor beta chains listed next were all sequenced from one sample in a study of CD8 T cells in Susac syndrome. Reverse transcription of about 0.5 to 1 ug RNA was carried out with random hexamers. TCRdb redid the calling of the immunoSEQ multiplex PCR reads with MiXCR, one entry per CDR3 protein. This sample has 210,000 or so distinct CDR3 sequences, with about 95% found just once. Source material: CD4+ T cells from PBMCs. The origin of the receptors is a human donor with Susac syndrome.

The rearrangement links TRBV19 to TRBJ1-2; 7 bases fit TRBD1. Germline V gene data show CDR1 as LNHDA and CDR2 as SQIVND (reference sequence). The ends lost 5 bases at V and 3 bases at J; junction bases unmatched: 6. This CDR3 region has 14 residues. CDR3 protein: CASSRGQLHYGYTF. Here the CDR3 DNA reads TGTGCCAGTAGTCGGGGACAGCTGCACTATGGCTACACCTTC. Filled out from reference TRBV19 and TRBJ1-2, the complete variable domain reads DGGITQSPKYLFRKEGQNVTLSCEQNLNHDAMYWYRQDPGQGLRLIYYSQIVNDFQKGDIAEGYSVSREKKESFPLTVTSAQKNPTAFYLCASSRGQLHYGYTFGSGTRLTVV.

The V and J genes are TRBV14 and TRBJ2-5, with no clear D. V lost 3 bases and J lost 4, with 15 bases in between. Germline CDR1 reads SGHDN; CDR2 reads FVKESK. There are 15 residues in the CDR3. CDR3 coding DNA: TGTGCCAGCAGCCAGAGAGCCCCGGTGGGAGAGACCCAGTACTTC. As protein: CASSQRAPVGETQYF.

The CDR3 reads CASSIMWGAEAFF. CDR3 DNA sequence: TGCGCCAGCAGTATTATGTGGGGAGCTGAAGCTTTCTTT. The V and J genes are TRBV5-1 and TRBJ1-1; D is uncertain. V lost 5 bases, J lost 6 bases, and 14 bases lay in between. Germline V gives CDR1 SGHRS, CDR2 YFSETQ. This CDR3 has 13 residues.

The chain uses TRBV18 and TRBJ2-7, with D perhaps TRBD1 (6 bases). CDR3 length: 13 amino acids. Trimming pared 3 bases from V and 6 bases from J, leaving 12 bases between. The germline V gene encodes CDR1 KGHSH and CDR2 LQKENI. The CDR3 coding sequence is TGTGCCAGCTCACCGACTACAGGGCCCGAGCAGTACTTC. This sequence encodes CASSPTTGPEQYF.

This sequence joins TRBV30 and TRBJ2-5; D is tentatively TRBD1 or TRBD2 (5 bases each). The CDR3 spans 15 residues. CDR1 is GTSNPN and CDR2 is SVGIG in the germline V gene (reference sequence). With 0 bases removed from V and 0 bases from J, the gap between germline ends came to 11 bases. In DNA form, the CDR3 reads TGTGCCTGGAGTGTAGTAGGGACGTACCAAGAGACCCAGTACTTC. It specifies CAWSVVGTYQETQYF.